The TCR beta chain described here comes from a study of radiotherapy plus CTLA-4 blockade in lung cancer. About the study: Objective response rate was roughly 19%; disease control rate, under 35%.

In the case of this clone: The antigen remains undetermined.

This CDR3 is 15 amino acids long. TCRdb's copy holds only in-frame clones and misses some; the assay was immunoSEQ multiplex PCR. This table holds roughly 80,000 clones, 78% found once. Patients with chemo-refractory metastatic non-small-cell lung cancer received focal radiation plus CTLA-4 blockade with ipilimumab. Study results and limitations: Reportedly, early blood T cell clone dynamics best predicted response, with interferon-beta.

The sequence was obtained from a human donor with non-small cell lung cancer who had a partial response to radiotherapy plus ipilimumab. Some clones in this sample may be carry-over from other donors' samples. J is TRBJ2-4 and V is TRBV21-1; the tabulated D call, TRBD1, remains unverified against the DNA. TRBV21-1 is noted as a pseudogene. The sequences come from peripheral blood, collected from a patient treated with radiotherapy plus ipilimumab. The CDR3 DNA sequence: TGTGCCAGCAGCAAAGAGGGGACAGTAAAAAACATTCAGTACTTC. This encodes CASSKEGTVKNIQYF.